This passage covers 22 T cell receptor beta chains from one sample sequenced in a study of T cell responses to AZD1222 COVID-19 vaccine. Measured with immunoSEQ multiplex PCR; TCRdb has only the in-frame clones, and not every one. The repertoire holds about 120,000 clones, with approximately 92% as singletons. Source: peripheral blood, taken 28 days after the second dose of the MenACWY control vaccine. The origin of the receptors is an adult who received the MenACWY meningococcal vaccine as a control.

The chain has TRBV4-1 and TRBJ2-7; 8 bases fit TRBD2. CDR1 and CDR2 from the germline V gene are MGHRA and YSYEKL. V gave up 0 bases and J gave up 2 bases; unmatched junction bases: 9. The length of the CDR3 is 17 residues. The CDR3 spells CASSQDALAERTYEQYF. The DNA of the CDR3 is TGCGCCAGCAGCCAAGATGCACTAGCGGAAAGGACCTACGAGCAGTACTTC.

The V gene is TRBV5-5, the J gene TRBJ2-7, with a possible D match to TRBD1 (5 bases). Germline V gene lookup returns CDR1 SGHKS and CDR2 YYEKEE (reference sequence). The length of the CDR3 is 14 residues. V was trimmed by 4 bases and J by 6 bases, leaving 17 bases between them. The CDR3 DNA is TGTGCCAGCAGCCCCCTATTAGGGGTGGGCGAGCAGTACTTC. It specifies CASSPLLGVGEQYF.

This chain joins TRBV27 and TRBJ1-1, with a tentative D call TRBD1 (5 bases). Germline V CDR1 and CDR2: MNHEY, SMNVEV (reference sequence). The CDR3 has 14 residues. The germline V and J ends were trimmed by 2 bases and 1 base, with 8 bases remaining between them. Here the CDR3 DNA reads TGTGCCAGCAGTTTAAGGCAGGGGAACACTGAAGCTTTCTTT. Its protein product is CASSLRQGNTEAFF.

CDR3 protein: CSVSGTGYNEQFF. The CDR3 DNA is TGCAGCGTTTCCGGGACAGGGTACAATGAGCAGTTCTTC. The chain recombines TRBV29-1 with TRBJ2-1, with 9 bases fitting TRBD1. The CDR3 runs 13 residues. V shed 5 bases, J shed 4 bases, and the junction held 3 bases outside the gene matches. Germline values: CDR1 SQVTM, CDR2 ANQGSEA.

The chain has TRBV10-3 and TRBJ1-1; 10 bases line up with TRBD1. V lost 5 bases to trimming and J lost 0 bases; unmatched junction nucleotides: 12. This CDR3 spans 18 amino acids. Per the germline V gene, CDR1 is ENHRY and CDR2 is SYGVKD. CDR3 loop: CAISPHFQDRGVNTEAFF. In DNA, the CDR3 is TGTGCCATCAGTCCTCACTTTCAGGACAGGGGGGTGAACACTGAAGCTTTCTTT.

The CDR3, as DNA: TGCAGTGCTAGTTGGGGACAGGGGGAAGCTTTCTTT. It codes for CSASWGQGEAFF. The rearrangement joins TRBV20-1 to TRBJ1-1, with 10 bases identical to TRBD1. The CDR3 contains 12 residues. The V gene end was trimmed by 3 bases and the J gene end by 8 bases; junction bases not matched to a gene: 3. The V gene's germline CDR1 is DFQATT and CDR2 SNEGSKA (reference sequence).

This clone was recorded a few times. The chain joins TRBV2 to TRBJ1-5; possible D gene TRBD1, 6 bases. This CDR3 region has 18 residues. CDR1 and CDR2 from the germline V gene are SNHLY and FYNNEI. The V end was cut by 6 bases, the J end by 0 bases, with 21 bases between. The CDR3 is CASSSPWTAGNSNQPQHF. The CDR3, as DNA: TGTGCCAGCAGCTCACCGTGGACAGCAGGCAATAGCAATCAGCCCCAGCATTTT.

V and J are TRBV5-1 and TRBJ1-4, with D hard to call. V shed 0 bases and J shed 1 base, with 13 bases lying between them. Germline V gene data show CDR1 as SGHRS and CDR2 as YFSETQ. This CDR3 has 17 residues. Here the CDR3 DNA reads TGCGCCAGCAGCTTGGTCGGTGGTGGTAGAACTAATGAAAAACTGTTTTTT. It codes for CASSLVGGGRTNEKLFF.

The chain joins TRBV7-8 to TRBJ1-3, with D perhaps TRBD1 (6 bases). With 8 bases removed from V and 0 bases from J, the gap between germline ends came to 14 bases. This CDR3 region has 15 residues. CDR1 and CDR2 (germline): SGHVS, FQNEAQ. This CDR3 reads CASGGQWASGNTIYF. In DNA, the CDR3 is TGTGCCAGCGGAGGACAGTGGGCCTCTGGAAACACCATATATTTT.

J is TRBJ2-5 and V is TRBV19; D possibly corresponds to TRBD1 (5 bases). The germline gives CDR1 LNHDA, CDR2 SQIVND (reference sequence). V was pared by 1 base and J by 2 bases, with 11 bases between. The CDR3 loop spans 15 amino acids. CDR3 sequence reads: CASSIAAGQQETQYF. The CDR3 region has the DNA TGTGCCAGTAGTATAGCAGCAGGGCAACAAGAGACCCAGTACTTC.

This clone was picked up one time. The chain carries TRBV11-2 and TRBJ1-1; 11 bases are a match to TRBD1. The CDR3 covers 16 residues. V was pared by 5 bases and J by 2 bases, with 7 bases of the junction left unmatched. Germline CDR1 and CDR2: SGHAT and FQNNGV. The CDR3 bases are TGTGCCAGCAGCAGTAGGACAGGGGGCTTTAACACTGAAGCTTTCTTT. It is translated as CASSSRTGGFNTEAFF. Full variable domain (missing parts from reference TRBV11-2 and TRBJ1-1): EAGVAQSPRYKIIEKRQSVAFWCNPISGHATLYWYQQILGQGPKLLIQFQNNGVVDDSQLPKDRFSAERLKGVDSTLKIQPAKLEDSAVYLCASSSRTGGFNTEAFFGQGTRLTVV.

The chain links TRBV6-4 to TRBJ2-6, with no clear D. Germline lookup yields CDR1 MRHNA and CDR2 SNTAGT. The CDR3 is made up of 14 amino acids. Trimming cost V 6 bases and J 0 bases, with 6 bases left between them. Here the CDR3 reads CASSQFSGANVLTF. The CDR3 bases are TGTGCCAGCAGCCAATTCTCTGGGGCCAACGTCCTGACTTTC.

The V gene is TRBV7-3, the J gene TRBJ2-1; 9 nucleotides match TRBD2. After removal of 5 bases from V and 6 bases from J, the junction contained 5 bases not matched to a gene. The CDR3 length is 14 residues. Germline values: CDR1 SGHTA, CDR2 FQGTGA. CDR3 region: CASSTGLARNEQFF. Written as DNA, the CDR3 is TGTGCCAGCAGCACGGGACTAGCCCGCAATGAGCAGTTCTTC.

The CDR3 DNA follows: TGTGCCACCAGCAATTACGCTACTAGCGGGGGCCGCTACGAGCAGTACGTC. It is translated as CATSNYATSGGRYEQYV. The chain links TRBV15 to TRBJ2-7; 11 positions match TRBD2. This CDR3 has 17 residues. V gave up 4 bases and J gave up 3 bases; unmatched junction bases: 11. CDR1 and CDR2 from the germline V gene are LNHNV and YYDKDF (reference sequence).

V gene TRBV2 combines with J gene TRBJ2-3; 7 nucleotides line up with TRBD2. The CDR3 has 15 amino acids. Germline lookup yields CDR1 SNHLY and CDR2 FYNNEI. Trimming at V came to 7 bases and at J to 1 base, leaving 8 bases not matched to a gene. The CDR3 spells CASMGNAGGTDTQYF. DNA for the CDR3: TGTGCCAGCATGGGAAATGCGGGGGGCACAGATACGCAGTATTTT.

The chain employs TRBV9 and TRBJ2-1, with 8 bases identical to TRBD2. V trimming: 0 bases; J trimming: 2 bases; junction bases outside the gene matches: 4. The CDR3 is 16 amino acids. The germline gives CDR1 SGDLS, CDR2 YYNGEE. The CDR3 DNA reads TGTGCCAGCAGCGTAGATGGTAGCGGGACCTACAATGAGCAGTTCTTC. It encodes CASSVDGSGTYNEQFF.

The chain employs TRBV27 and TRBJ2-1; D unclear. V shed 6 bases and J shed 4 bases, with 16 bases lying between them. The CDR3 has 15 amino acids. The germline V gene encodes CDR1 MNHEY and CDR2 SMNVEV (reference sequence). Written as DNA, the CDR3 is TGTGCCAGCAGACATGGGGTGCGGCCATACAATGAGCAGTTCTTC. Translated, it gives CASRHGVRPYNEQFF.

This chain connects TRBV25-1 to TRBJ1-4; no firm D call. Germline CDR1 reads MGHDK; CDR2 reads SYGVNS. The CDR3 spans 18 residues. V gave up 4 bases and J gave up 6 bases, with 24 bases separating them. The CDR3 protein is CASSGPRTYTQWDEKLFF. The CDR3 DNA follows: TGTGCCAGCAGTGGACCCCGGACCTATACACAATGGGATGAAAAACTGTTTTTT.

The rearrangement uses TRBV7-9 and TRBJ2-5; 9 nucleotides align to TRBD2. CDR3 size: 17 residues. V shed 1 base and J 5 bases; nucleotides not matched to a gene: 11. Germline CDR1 SEHNR, CDR2 FQNEAQ (reference sequence). CDR3 nucleotide sequence: TGTGCCAGCAGCTTAGAGCCCGGACTAGCGACGCTGGAGACCCAGTACTTC. Protein: CASSLEPGLATLETQYF.

The chain recombines TRBV29-1 with TRBJ2-3, with D maybe TRBD1 (5 bases). From germline, CDR1 is SQVTM and CDR2 ANQGSEA. The V and J ends lost 4 bases and 2 bases respectively, with 10 bases between them. This CDR3 contains 13 residues. The CDR3 loop reads CSVGAGNTDTQYF. CDR3 in DNA: TGCAGCGTTGGGGCAGGGAACACAGATACGCAGTATTTT.

This chain connects TRBV4-3 to TRBJ2-3; D gene ambiguous. Germline CDR1 and CDR2: LGHNA and YSLEER. The CDR3 consists of 14 residues. Trimming cost V 5 bases and J 4 bases, with 13 bases left between them. In nucleotides, the CDR3 is TGCGCCAGCAGCGTCAAGGTCTGGTCAGATACGCAGTATTTT. It specifies CASSVKVWSDTQYF.

This chain connects TRBV18 to TRBJ1-5; weak D call: TRBD1 (6 bases). From germline, CDR1 is KGHSH and CDR2 LQKENI. Trimming took off 5 bases at V and 5 bases at J, with 10 bases between the two ends. This CDR3 has 13 residues. CDR3 sequence (DNA): TGTGCCAGCTCAACTCAGGGGTATCAGCCCCAGCATTTT. Amino acids: CASSTQGYQPQHF.